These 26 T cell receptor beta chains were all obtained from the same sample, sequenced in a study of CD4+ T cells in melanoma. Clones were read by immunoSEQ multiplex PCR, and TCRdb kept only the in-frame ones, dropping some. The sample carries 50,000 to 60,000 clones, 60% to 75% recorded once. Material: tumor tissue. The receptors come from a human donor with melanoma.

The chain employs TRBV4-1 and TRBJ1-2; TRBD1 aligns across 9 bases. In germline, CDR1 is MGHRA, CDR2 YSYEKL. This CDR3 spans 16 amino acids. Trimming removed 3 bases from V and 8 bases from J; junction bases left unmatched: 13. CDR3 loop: CASSHRNRGRLGGYTF. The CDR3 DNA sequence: TGCGCCAGCAGCCACCGCAACAGGGGGCGACTTGGCGGCTACACCTTC.

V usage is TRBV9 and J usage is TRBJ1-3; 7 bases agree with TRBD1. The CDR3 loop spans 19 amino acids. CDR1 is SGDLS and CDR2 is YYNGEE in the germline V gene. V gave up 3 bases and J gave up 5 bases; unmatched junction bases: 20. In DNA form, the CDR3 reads TGTGCCAGCAGCGCCAGTCCACCTGAGAGAGACAGGGCGCGAAACACCATATATTTT. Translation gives CASSASPPERDRARNTIYF.

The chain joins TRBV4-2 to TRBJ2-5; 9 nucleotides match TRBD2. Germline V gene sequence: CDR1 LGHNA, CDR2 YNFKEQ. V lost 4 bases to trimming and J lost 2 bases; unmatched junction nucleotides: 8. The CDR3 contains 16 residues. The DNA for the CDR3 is TGTGCCAGCAGCCCCGAGGGGCGGGGGGGACAAGAGACCCAGTACTTC. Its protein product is CASSPEGRGGQETQYF.

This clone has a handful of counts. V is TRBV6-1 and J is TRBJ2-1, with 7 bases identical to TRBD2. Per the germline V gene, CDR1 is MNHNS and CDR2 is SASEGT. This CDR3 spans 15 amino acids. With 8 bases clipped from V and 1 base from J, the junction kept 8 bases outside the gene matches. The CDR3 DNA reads TGTGCCAGCCTAATAACGGGGGGTTCCTACAATGAGCAGTTCTTC. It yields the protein CASLITGGSYNEQFF.

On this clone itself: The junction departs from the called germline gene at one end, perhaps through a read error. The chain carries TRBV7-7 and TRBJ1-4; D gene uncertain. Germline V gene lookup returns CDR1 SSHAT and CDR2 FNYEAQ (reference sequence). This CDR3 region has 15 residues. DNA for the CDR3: TGTGCTAGCAGCCCCCCCAGGACCCGAAATGAAAAACTGTTTTTT. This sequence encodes CASSPPRTRNEKLFF.

The CDR3, as DNA: TGCGCCAGCAGCCAAGATTTGGTGTTCGGGGGGCATTTAGGAGAGACCCAGTACTTC. Protein sequence: CASSQDLVFGGHLGETQYF. V and J are TRBV4-1 and TRBJ2-5; maybe TRBD2 (7 bases). V was clipped by 0 bases and J by 4 bases, with 24 bases between them. This CDR3 comprises 19 residues. Per the germline V gene, CDR1 is MGHRA and CDR2 is YSYEKL.

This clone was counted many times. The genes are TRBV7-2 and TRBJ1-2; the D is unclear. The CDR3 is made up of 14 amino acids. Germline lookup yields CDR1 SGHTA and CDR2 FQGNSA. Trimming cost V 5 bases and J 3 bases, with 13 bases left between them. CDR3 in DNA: TGTGCCAGCAGCCCGACCGGTACTCACTATGGCTACACCTTC. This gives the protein CASSPTGTHYGYTF. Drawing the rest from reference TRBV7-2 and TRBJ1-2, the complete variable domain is GAGVSQSPSNKVTEKGKDVELRCDPISGHTALYWYRQSLGQGLEFLIYFQGNSAPDKSGLPSDRFSAERTGGSVSTLTIQRTQQEDSAVYLCASSPTGTHYGYTFGSGTRLTVV.

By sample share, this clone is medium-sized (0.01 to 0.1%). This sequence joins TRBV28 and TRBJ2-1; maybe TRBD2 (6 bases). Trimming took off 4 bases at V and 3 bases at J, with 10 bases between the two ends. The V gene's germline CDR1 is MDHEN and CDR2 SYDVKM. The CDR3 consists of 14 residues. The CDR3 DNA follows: TGTGCCAGCAGTTCGGGACTCCACTACAATGAGCAGTTCTTC. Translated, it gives CASSSGLHYNEQFF.

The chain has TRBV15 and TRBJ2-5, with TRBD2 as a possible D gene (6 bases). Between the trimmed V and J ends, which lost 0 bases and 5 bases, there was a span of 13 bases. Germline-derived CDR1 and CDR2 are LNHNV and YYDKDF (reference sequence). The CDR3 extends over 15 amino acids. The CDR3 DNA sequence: TGTGCCACCAGCAGAGATTTAGGGACTGGGGAGACCCAGTACTTC. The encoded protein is CATSRDLGTGETQYF.

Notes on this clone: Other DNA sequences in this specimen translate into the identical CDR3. The CDR3 nucleotides read TGTGCCAGCAGCCGCGGACAGGGCGGGGAGACCCAGTACTTC. This gives the protein CASSRGQGGETQYF. The chain has TRBV7-9 and TRBJ2-5; TRBD1 agrees at 8 bases. V shed 5 bases and J 5 bases; nucleotides not matched to a gene: 7. This CDR3 region has 14 residues. Germline V gene data show CDR1 as SEHNR and CDR2 as FQNEAQ (reference sequence).

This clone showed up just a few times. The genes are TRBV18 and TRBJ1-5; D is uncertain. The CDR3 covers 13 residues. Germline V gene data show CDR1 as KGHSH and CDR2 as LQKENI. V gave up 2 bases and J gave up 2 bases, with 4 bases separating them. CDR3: CASSPEGNQPQHF. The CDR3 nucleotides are TGTGCCAGCTCACCAGAGGGCAATCAGCCCCAGCATTTT.

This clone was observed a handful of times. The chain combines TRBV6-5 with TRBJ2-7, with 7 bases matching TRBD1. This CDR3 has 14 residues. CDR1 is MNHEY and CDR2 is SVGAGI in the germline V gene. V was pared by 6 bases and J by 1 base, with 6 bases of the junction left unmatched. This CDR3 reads CASRPGTVSYEQYF. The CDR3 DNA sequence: TGTGCCAGCAGGCCCGGGACAGTGTCCTACGAGCAGTACTTC.

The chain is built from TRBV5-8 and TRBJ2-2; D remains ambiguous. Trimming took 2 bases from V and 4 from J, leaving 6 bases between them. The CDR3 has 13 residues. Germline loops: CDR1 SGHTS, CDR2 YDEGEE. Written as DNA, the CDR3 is TGTGCCAGCAGCTTTACTCCCACCGGGGAGCTGTTTTTT. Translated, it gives CASSFTPTGELFF.

CDR3 nucleotides: TGTGCCAGCAGCTCCCCTATGGACAGGTACACAGATACGCAGTATTTT. Amino acid sequence: CASSSPMDRYTDTQYF. V gene TRBV13 combines with J gene TRBJ2-3; 7 positions match TRBD1. V was pared by 4 bases and J by 2 bases, with 9 bases of the junction left unmatched. The CDR3 has 16 residues. Germline-derived CDR1 and CDR2 are PRHDT and FYEKMQ (reference sequence).

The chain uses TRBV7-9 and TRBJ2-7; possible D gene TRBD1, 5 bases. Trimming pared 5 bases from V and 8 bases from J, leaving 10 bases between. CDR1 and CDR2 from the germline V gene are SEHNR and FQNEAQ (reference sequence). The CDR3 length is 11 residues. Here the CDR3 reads CASSPDNKQYF. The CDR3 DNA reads TGTGCCAGCAGCCCGGACAACAAGCAGTACTTC.

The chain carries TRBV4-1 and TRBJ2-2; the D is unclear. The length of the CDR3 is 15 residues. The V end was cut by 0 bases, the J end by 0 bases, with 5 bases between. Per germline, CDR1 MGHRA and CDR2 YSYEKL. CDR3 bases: TGCGCCAGCAGCCAAGAGGTAGCGAACACCGGGGAGCTGTTTTTT. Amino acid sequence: CASSQEVANTGELFF.

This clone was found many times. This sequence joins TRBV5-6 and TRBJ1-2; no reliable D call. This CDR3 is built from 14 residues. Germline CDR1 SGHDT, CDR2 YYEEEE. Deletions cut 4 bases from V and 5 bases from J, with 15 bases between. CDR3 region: CASSPRNTWYGYTF. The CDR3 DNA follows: TGTGCCAGCAGCCCAAGGAACACCTGGTATGGCTACACCTTC.

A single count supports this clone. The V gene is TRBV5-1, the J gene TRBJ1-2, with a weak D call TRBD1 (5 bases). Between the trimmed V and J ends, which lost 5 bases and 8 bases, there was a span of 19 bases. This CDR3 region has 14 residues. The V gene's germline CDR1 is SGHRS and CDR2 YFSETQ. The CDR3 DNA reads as TGCGCCAGCAGTCGGGGGTCGGGGGAGGAAGGCTACACCTTC. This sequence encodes CASSRGSGEEGYTF.

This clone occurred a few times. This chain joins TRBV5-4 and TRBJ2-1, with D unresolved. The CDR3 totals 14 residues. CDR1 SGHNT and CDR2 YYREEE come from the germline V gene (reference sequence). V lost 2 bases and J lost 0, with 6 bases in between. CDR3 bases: TGTGCCAGCAGCTTTCCAGCCTCCTACAATGAGCAGTTCTTC. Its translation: CASSFPASYNEQFF.

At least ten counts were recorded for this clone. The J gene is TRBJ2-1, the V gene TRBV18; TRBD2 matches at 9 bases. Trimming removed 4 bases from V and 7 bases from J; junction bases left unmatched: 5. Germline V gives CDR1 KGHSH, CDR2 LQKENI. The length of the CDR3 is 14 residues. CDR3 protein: CASSRLSGRNEQFF. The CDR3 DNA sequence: TGTGCCAGCTCACGACTCAGCGGGAGGAATGAGCAGTTCTTC.

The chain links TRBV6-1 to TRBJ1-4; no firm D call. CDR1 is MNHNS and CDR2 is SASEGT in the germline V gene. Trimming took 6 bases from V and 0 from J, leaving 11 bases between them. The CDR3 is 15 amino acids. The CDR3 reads CASRIWDATNEKLFF. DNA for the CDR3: TGTGCCAGCAGAATATGGGATGCAACTAATGAAAAACTGTTTTTT.

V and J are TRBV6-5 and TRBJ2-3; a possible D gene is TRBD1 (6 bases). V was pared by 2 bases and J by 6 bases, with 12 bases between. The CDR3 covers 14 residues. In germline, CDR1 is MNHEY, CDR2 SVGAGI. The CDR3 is CASSYGRGDDTQYF. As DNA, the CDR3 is TGTGCCAGCAGTTACGGCAGGGGCGACGATACGCAGTATTTT.

The CDR3 is CASSKGGTGNSPLHF. The CDR3 nucleotides are TGTGCCAGCAGCAAAGGGGGCACTGGGAATTCACCCCTCCACTTT. The chain is built from TRBV21-1 and TRBJ1-6; the table's D call, TRBD1, has no DNA check behind it. TRBV21-1 is tagged as a pseudogene. The CDR3 is 15 amino acids.

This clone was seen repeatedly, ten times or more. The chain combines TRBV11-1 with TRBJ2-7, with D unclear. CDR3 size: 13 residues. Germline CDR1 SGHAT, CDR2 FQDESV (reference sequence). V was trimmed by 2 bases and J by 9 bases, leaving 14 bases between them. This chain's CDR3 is CASSLNRRPRQYF. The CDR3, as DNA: TGTGCCAGCAGCTTAAACCGGCGGCCGAGGCAGTACTTC.

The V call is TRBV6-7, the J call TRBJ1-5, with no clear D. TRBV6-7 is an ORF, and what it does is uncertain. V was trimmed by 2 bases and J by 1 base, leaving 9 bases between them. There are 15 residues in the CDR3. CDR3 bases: TGTGCCAGCAGTTACGGCGGAGGGAGCAATCAGCCCCAGCATTTT. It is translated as CASSYGGGSNQPQHF.

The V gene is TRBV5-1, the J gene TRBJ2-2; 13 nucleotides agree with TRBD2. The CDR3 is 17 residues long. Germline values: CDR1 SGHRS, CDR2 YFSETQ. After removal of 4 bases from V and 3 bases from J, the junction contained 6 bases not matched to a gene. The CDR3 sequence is CASSPQGLAGHTGELFF. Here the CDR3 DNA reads TGCGCCAGCAGCCCCCAGGGACTAGCGGGGCACACCGGGGAGCTGTTTTTT.